These 20 T cell receptor beta chains were sequenced from one sample in a study of T cell responses to AZD1222 COVID-19 vaccine. This table comes from immunoSEQ multiplex PCR, and its TCRdb copy is limited to in-frame clones, with some not included. Here the sample spans 140,000 to 150,000 clones, 92% being singletons. The source material was peripheral blood, sampled 28 days after the second AZD1222 dose. The receptor set was obtained from an adult who received the AZD1222 COVID-19 vaccine.

J is TRBJ1-5 and V is TRBV19; 7 bases match TRBD1. The ends lost 4 bases at V and 5 bases at J; junction bases unmatched: 5. Germline V gives CDR1 LNHDA, CDR2 SQIVND (reference sequence). The CDR3 spans 14 residues. The CDR3 protein is CASSTTGTHQPQHF. DNA for the CDR3: TGTGCCAGTAGTACGACAGGGACCCATCAGCCCCAGCATTTT.

V is TRBV5-5 and J is TRBJ1-1; D is undetermined. Germline CDR1 is SGHKS and CDR2 is YYEKEE (reference sequence). The CDR3 totals 13 residues. Deletions cut 2 bases from V and 0 bases from J, with 5 bases between. This chain's CDR3 is CASSFQLNTEAFF. Here the CDR3 DNA reads TGTGCCAGCAGCTTCCAATTGAACACTGAAGCTTTCTTT.

V and J are TRBV4-1 and TRBJ2-3; a weak D match, TRBD2 (5 bases). Trimming shortened V by 6 bases and J by 1 base, and 14 bases separated the two germline ends. The CDR3 is 15 residues long. CDR1 and CDR2 from the germline V gene are MGHRA and YSYEKL. In nucleotides, the CDR3 is TGCGCCAGCAGTAGACGAAGCGGCGGCACAGATACGCAGTATTTT. It is translated as CASSRRSGGTDTQYF.

CDR3 nucleotide sequence: TGTGCCAGCAGACCGGGACTAGTGCCAGATACGCAGTATTTT. This sequence encodes CASRPGLVPDTQYF. The genes are TRBV6-5 and TRBJ2-3; 8 bases align to TRBD2. Trimming took 6 bases from V and 4 from J; bases not matched to a gene: 6. The CDR3 extends over 14 amino acids. CDR1 is MNHEY and CDR2 is SVGAGI in the germline V gene.

The rearrangement joins TRBV28 to TRBJ1-6, with D unresolved. V shed 5 bases and J shed 11 bases, with 7 bases lying between them. This CDR3 region has 11 residues. Germline CDR1 and CDR2: MDHEN and SYDVKM. CDR3: CASSLVPPLHF. CDR3 bases: TGTGCCAGCAGTCTTGTTCCACCCCTCCACTTT.

The genes are TRBV2 and TRBJ1-1, with TRBD1 as a possible D gene (5 bases). V was trimmed by 6 bases and J by 4 bases, leaving 18 bases between them. Germline CDR1 SNHLY, CDR2 FYNNEI. CDR3 length: 15 amino acids. The CDR3 nucleotides read TGTGCCAGCAGCTCCGGGGGGGGAAGGGGCACTGAAGCTTTCTTT. It specifies CASSSGGGRGTEAFF.

This clone was picked up one time. The chain employs TRBV20-1 and TRBJ2-5, with 7 bases identical to TRBD2. This CDR3 spans 15 amino acids. In germline, CDR1 is DFQATT, CDR2 SNEGSKA (reference sequence). V was pared by 3 bases and J by 10 bases, with 17 bases of the junction left unmatched. CDR3 loop: CSASLSQVGGEGQYF. In DNA, the CDR3 is TGCAGTGCTAGTCTTTCCCAAGTGGGGGGGGAAGGCCAGTACTTC.

The V call is TRBV7-5, the J call TRBJ2-7; the table's TRBD2 call for D was not verified on the DNA. TRBV7-5 is noted as a pseudogene. The CDR3 is made up of 16 amino acids. CDR3 protein: CARSAGLAGGLYEQYF. The CDR3 DNA reads TGTGCCAGAAGCGCCGGACTAGCGGGAGGCCTCTACGAGCAGTACTTC.

CDR3 in amino acids: CASSSLSGANVLTF. Written as DNA, the CDR3 is TGTGCCAGCAGCTCACTTTCTGGGGCCAACGTCCTGACTTTC. The chain has TRBV9 and TRBJ2-6, with D unresolved. Deletions cut 4 bases from V and 1 base from J, with 6 bases between. This CDR3 spans 14 amino acids. Germline-derived CDR1 and CDR2 are SGDLS and YYNGEE.

The rearrangement joins TRBV5-5 to TRBJ2-7; TRBD1 aligns across 7 bases. CDR1 and CDR2 (germline): SGHKS, YYEKEE (reference sequence). Trimming cost V 4 bases and J 2 bases; bases outside gene matches: 6. The CDR3 has 14 residues. The chain's CDR3 is CASSKGGAAYEQYF. CDR3 bases: TGTGCCAGCAGCAAAGGGGGCGCCGCCTACGAGCAGTACTTC.

The chain uses TRBV28 and TRBJ2-1; D is possibly TRBD1 (6 bases). The germline V gene has CDR1 MDHEN and CDR2 SYDVKM. Trimming took 1 base from V and 8 from J, leaving 12 bases between them. The CDR3 covers 14 residues. The CDR3 coding sequence is TGTGCCAGCAGTTTATTACAGGGTAGTTATGAGCAGTTCTTC. Translating it yields CASSLLQGSYEQFF.

The genes are TRBV4-3 and TRBJ1-5; D gene uncertain. The CDR3 has 15 residues. Trimming took 0 bases from V and 6 from J, leaving 12 bases between them. In germline, CDR1 is LGHNA, CDR2 YSLEER. The CDR3 is CASSQDRGKGQPQHF. CDR3 coding DNA: TGCGCCAGCAGCCAAGATAGAGGGAAGGGTCAGCCCCAGCATTTT.

The chain has TRBV30 and TRBJ2-7; D is perhaps TRBD2 (6 bases). This CDR3 has 15 residues. CDR1 is GTSNPN, CDR2 SVGIG, per germline (reference sequence). Trimming pared 5 bases from V and 3 bases from J, leaving 20 bases between. CDR3 loop: CAWGQAAGLYYEQYF. The CDR3 DNA sequence: TGTGCCTGGGGTCAGGCCGCGGGGCTCTACTACGAGCAGTACTTC. Full variable domain (outside the CDR3, taken from reference TRBV30 and TRBJ2-7): SQTIHQWPATLVQPVGSPLSLECTVEGTSNPNLYWYRQAAGRGLQLLFYSVGIGQISSEVPQNLSASRPQDRQFILSSKKLLLSDSGFYLCAWGQAAGLYYEQYFGPGTRLTVT.

This chain connects TRBV7-2 to TRBJ1-2, with 9 bases fitting TRBD1. CDR1 SGHTA and CDR2 FQGNSA come from the germline V gene. V gave up 4 bases and J gave up 6 bases; unmatched junction bases: 6. The CDR3 spans 14 residues. Here the CDR3 reads CASSSGDRVNGYTF. The CDR3 DNA reads TGTGCCAGCAGCTCTGGGGACAGGGTGAATGGCTACACCTTC.

The CDR3 spells CASSLSPVRQPQHF. CDR3 bases: TGTGCCAGCAGTTTATCCCCAGTTCGGCAGCCCCAGCATTTT. The chain uses TRBV28 and TRBJ1-5; D remains ambiguous. The germline V gene has CDR1 MDHEN and CDR2 SYDVKM. The ends were cut back, 1 base at V and 7 bases at J, with 11 bases in the middle. The CDR3 consists of 14 residues.

The chain combines TRBV12-5 with TRBJ2-5; the match to TRBD2 covers 8 bases. The CDR3 length is 18 residues. V shed 1 base, J shed 5 bases, and the junction held 15 bases outside the gene matches. Germline CDR1 and CDR2: LGHNT and FRNRAP. The CDR3 DNA follows: TGTGCTAGTGGTTTGGCCCAGCAGGGCCTAGCGGGCCGGGAGACCCAGTACTTC. Translated: CASGLAQQGLAGRETQYF.

The gene calls are TRBV6-5 and TRBJ2-7; possibly TRBD1 for D (5 bases). V lost 7 bases to trimming and J lost 4 bases, with 5 bases between them. The length of the CDR3 is 10 residues. The germline CDR1 and CDR2 sequences are MNHEY and SVGAGI. CDR3: CASTGYEQYF. The CDR3 nucleotides are TGTGCCAGCACAGGGTACGAGCAGTACTTC.

The chain links TRBV11-2 to TRBJ2-7, with 9 positions matching TRBD2. The CDR3 has 16 amino acids. Per germline, CDR1 SGHAT and CDR2 FQNNGV. The ends lost 0 bases at V and 3 bases at J; junction bases unmatched: 6. The CDR3 reads CASSLERTSAFYEQYF. Here the CDR3 DNA reads TGTGCCAGCAGCTTAGAGAGGACTAGCGCATTCTACGAGCAGTACTTC.

This clone was detected only once. The J gene is TRBJ1-1, the V gene TRBV7-9; D remains unclear. The V gene's germline CDR1 is SEHNR and CDR2 FQNEAQ (reference sequence). Trimming cost V 1 base and J 8 bases, with 11 bases left between them. The CDR3 runs 13 residues. The CDR3 here is CASSLDGGKEAFF. CDR3 in DNA: TGTGCCAGCAGCTTAGATGGAGGGAAGGAAGCTTTCTTT. Together with reference TRBV7-9 and TRBJ1-1, the CDR3 gives the full variable domain: DTGVSQNPRHKITKRGQNVTFRCDPISEHNRLYWYRQTLGQGPEFLTYFQNEAQLEKSRLLSDRFSAERPKGSFSTLEIQRTEQGDSAMYLCASSLDGGKEAFFGQGTRLTVV.

The V gene is TRBV18, the J gene TRBJ2-7; D gene ambiguous. Germline assignment: CDR1 KGHSH and CDR2 LQKENI. The CDR3 has 12 residues. V gave up 4 bases and J gave up 4 bases, with 8 bases separating them. CDR3 in amino acids: CASSQGRYEQYF. The CDR3 DNA is TGTGCCAGCTCACAGGGCAGGTACGAGCAGTACTTC.